This TCR beta chain was sequenced during a study of cytomegalovirus exposure and HLA in healthy donors (dated by TCRdb to 2016 to 2017). Notes on the research overall: An earlier analysis of a few hundred of the donors reported 250 to 350 Gb of sequence data and approximately 120 million unique TCR beta sequences obtained from about 179 million T cells. Roughly 320 gigabases of sequencing data and 70 million to 95 million unique TCR sequences made up an early release that covered 640 HLA-typed donors. The genetic ancestry cluster associated with self-reported Caucasian donors included about 84% of the roughly 400 genotyped donors. The study aimed to test whether cataloging public T cell receptors could reveal signatures of past pathogen exposure. The study profiled the T cell repertoires of more than 500 subjects by immunosequencing and related them to cytomegalovirus serostatus. Besides the first cohort of more than 650 subjects, a separate validation cohort made up of over 95 different subjects was used. High-throughput TCR immunosequencing, statistical association of individual TCRs with disease status, and machine learning were combined to predict cytomegalovirus infection status. A later analysis re-examined previously published TCR beta repertoires from 610 or so donors and added high-resolution HLA genotyping to investigate patterns of TCR occurrence. Rather than using new phenotypic data, the later analysis identified candidate immune exposures from TCR beta sequences and from how often those sequences occurred across donors. To decide whether each TCR beta V gene segment behaved as functional or pseudogenic, an earlier analysis of approximately 590 of the donors relied on high-throughput TCR beta sequencing. Donor age, sex, ethnicity and CMV serostatus were compiled alongside the repertoire data. A later genetic analysis took genome-wide SNP genotypes for about 55% of the 666 donors and used that subset as a discovery cohort. All discovery cohort repertoires had been generated on a single sequencing platform. Both class I and class II loci were covered by HLA typing, at four-digit resolution. The number of donors typed differed by locus, with 629-630 for A, B, C, DRB1 and DQB1, around 520 for DQA1, 600 to 610 for DPA1, and around 460 for DPB1. Because of strong linkage in the cohort, 5 or 6 DR-DQ haplotypes were treated as single units for association and clustering. On average, 235,054 unique TCR beta nucleotide sequences were sequenced per donor among 350 to 400 genotyped donors of the cohort, with roughly 20% of those sequences being non-productive.

Of note for this clone: Its specific antigen is unknown. Within one base of it there is no much larger clone, and no base qualities were kept.

The cohort consisted of approximately 690 healthy bone marrow donors. At the time of sampling, all cohort members were nominally healthy, though unrecorded immune exposures were likely present. The donor was CMV seropositive and was included in the group of 290 or so seropositive cohort members. Each donor provided a peripheral blood sample, and peripheral blood mononuclear cells were used for TCR beta sequencing. Genomic DNA was extracted from the blood cell samples with the Qiagen DNeasy Blood Extraction Kit. Library generation was performed with the immunoSEQ multiplex PCR assay. For the multiplex PCR, a mixture combining 60 forward primers for TCR Vbeta segments and 13 reverse primers for TCR Jbeta segments was used. The CDR3 region of rearranged TCR beta genes was amplified from genomic DNA by a multiplex PCR assay. Amplified TCR beta libraries were sequenced as 87-base-pair reads on the Illumina HiSeq System. The study's processing was this. A later analysis tallied around 82 million unique TCR beta chains across the 550 to 850 repertoires, and approximately 12 million of those chains were shared by two or more donors. A nearest-neighbor algorithm error-corrected the raw reads and collapsed the reads into unique sequences, merging closely related sequences to remove PCR and sequencing errors. V, D and J gene segments were assigned by aligning CDR3 sequences to IMGT reference sequences. For a sequence to be retained, at least a six-nucleotide match to both a V gene segment and a J gene segment was required. Rearrangements were classified as productive when the CDR3 lacked stop codons and remained in frame with V and J, and all other rearrangements were classified as non-productive. CDR3 was defined according to IMGT convention as the region running from the second conserved V-encoded cysteine to the conserved J-encoded phenylalanine. In an earlier analysis of approximately 590 of the donors, sequences lacking an unambiguous match to a single V gene segment were excluded. An earlier analysis of a few hundred of the donors called V segments functional above 56.7% productive rearrangements and segregating when the between-donor standard deviation exceeded 5%. A statistical classification framework was developed to diagnose cytomegalovirus status using the catalog of TCR beta chain sequences. In a later analysis, V and J genes were assigned by comparing TCR nucleotide sequences against IMGT/GENE-DB human TR gene sequences. In a later analysis, CDR3 sequences and most-parsimonious VDJ recombination scenarios were assigned using the TCRdist pipeline. In a later analysis, every TCR beta chain was defined by the combination of its CDR3 amino acid sequence and its V-gene family, and reads without a unique V-gene family were dropped. As a way to deal with suspected cross-contamination and a sequencing artifact, a later analysis dropped approximately 590 nucleotide sequences that were highly shared and had low generation probability. In a later analysis, a clonal expansion index was calculated for each public chain from normalized within-repertoire ranks of inferred template counts. A later analysis computed generation probabilities with a VDJ recombination model fitted to out-of-frame rearrangements, and checked the results against IGoR. In a later analysis, hypergeometric tests were used to score TCR-TCR, TCR-HLA and TCR-CMV co-occurrence, with a repertoire-size bias correction applied to TCR pairs. False discovery rates were estimated in a later analysis by permuting HLA or CMV assignments 20 times. In a later analysis, co-occurring TCRs were grouped using DBSCAN, with TCRdist sequence similarity added in when clustering inside HLA-allele-positive subsets. Co-occurrence clustering excluded repertoires with fewer than 30,000 or more than 120,000 public chains, plus five with anomalous nucleotide sharing. In TCRdb, the immuneACCESS table is reduced to in-frame sequences with V and J assigned. These tables do not hold every clone; where another copy was compared, an unresolved V gene accounts for under half, and the others remain unexplained. V and J calls and clone size are those listed in that table; D and trimming were worked out from the DNA. For this sample there are 100,000 to 150,000 clones; about three quarters appear just once. The ten largest clones take up 5.5% to 8.5% of the sample.

General findings and caveats noted by the study authors: Linkage disequilibrium might explain the correlated functional status among segregating V segments, but an unknown experimental factor could not be excluded. The authors suggested that the approach could potentially be extended to other disease states and immunological phenotypes. In vitro tests confirmed that three of the cytomegalovirus-associated TCR beta chains recognize cytomegalovirus antigens. In the study, 150 to 200 TCR beta chains were listed as associated with cytomegalovirus. The earlier analysis of 587 of the donors excluded fewer than 20 rarely observed V segments, including chromosome 9 orphons, because counts were too low. In a later genetic analysis, fewer N-insertions in productive TCRs were reported among donors in an Asian-associated ancestry cluster than the approximately 670-donor mean. A further reported finding was that TCR beta sequences accurately predicted the HLA-A and HLA-B alleles for most subjects in the first cohort. The presence/absence analyses assumed that sequencing depth was roughly uniform across donors, and that assumption may not be true. For the cohort, immune exposure information was limited to CMV serostatus. Broadly in line with IMGT annotations, most TCR beta V segments showed up in productive rearrangements about 90% or about 30% of the time in an earlier analysis of around 550 of the donors. According to a later analysis, most CMV-associated TCR beta chains appeared to be HLA-restricted, and the HLA associations seemed to be driven largely by CMV exposure. Some IMGT-functional V segments, including TRBV6-2 and TRBV6-3, could not be told apart with the 87-base-pair reads, so those segments were excluded. The sequencing pipeline was judged likely to have produced a cluster of highly shared sequence variants as a technical artifact. V-gene and J-gene trimming of TCR beta chains was associated with a missense DCLRE1C variant in a later genetic analysis, and the association was replicated in an independent cohort. In a later analysis, the rate of TCR association differed among HLA loci, with DRB1 alleles having the most associated TCRs and HLA-C alleles having the fewest. In both the original and validation cohorts, the classifier was reported to diagnose cytomegalovirus status with high specificity and sensitivity. A later analysis reported that several top co-occurrence clusters appeared linked to parvovirus B19, influenza, CMV and Epstein-Barr virus. Because HLA typing was missing for some donors at each locus, association tests included only the typed subset. The cohort was sequenced for TCR beta chains only, and without alpha or paired-chain data the features that could be detected were limited. Across donors, most TCR sequences were observed very rarely, whereas some public TCRs were present in many individuals. Compared with equally common non-associated chains, HLA-associated TCR beta chains in a later analysis were more clonally expanded and had lower generation probabilities. When HLA alleles, especially DR and DQ, strongly co-occurred, attributing TCR associations to individual alleles was difficult. At a false discovery rate of 0.05, a later analysis linked about 17,000 TCR beta sequences to specific HLA alleles.

The germline V gene (reference sequence) specifies SGHAT as CDR1 and FQDESV as CDR2. From cysteine to phenylalanine, the CDR3 is 12 amino acids long. The entry retains the CDR3 DNA only, 36 bases that are in frame from base 1. The V end loses 5 bases and the J end loses 7 bases, and a stretch of 12 bases separates them. The receptor was derived from a man between 35 and 55 years old in good health and CMV-seropositive. Sequencing was performed on PBMCs. The chain couples TRBV11-1 to TRBJ2-7; the D gene is perhaps TRBD2, on 6 matching bases. CDR3 reads: CASSPRREEQYF. The bases are TGTGCCAGCAGCCCTCGTCGGGAGGAGCAGTACTTC.